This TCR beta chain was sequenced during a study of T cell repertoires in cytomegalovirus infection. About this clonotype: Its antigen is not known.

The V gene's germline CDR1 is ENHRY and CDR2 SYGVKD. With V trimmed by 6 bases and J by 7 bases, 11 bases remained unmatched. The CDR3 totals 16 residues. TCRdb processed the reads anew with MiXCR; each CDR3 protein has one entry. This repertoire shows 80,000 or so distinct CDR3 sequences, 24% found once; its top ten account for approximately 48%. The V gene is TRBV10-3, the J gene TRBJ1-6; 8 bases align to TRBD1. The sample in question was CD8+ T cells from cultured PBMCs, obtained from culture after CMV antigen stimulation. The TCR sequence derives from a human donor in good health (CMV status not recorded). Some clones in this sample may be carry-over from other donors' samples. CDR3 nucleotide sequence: TGTGCCATCAGGGGTAGCGACAGGGGCTCAAATTCACCCCTCCACTTT. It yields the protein CAIRGSDRGSNSPLHF.